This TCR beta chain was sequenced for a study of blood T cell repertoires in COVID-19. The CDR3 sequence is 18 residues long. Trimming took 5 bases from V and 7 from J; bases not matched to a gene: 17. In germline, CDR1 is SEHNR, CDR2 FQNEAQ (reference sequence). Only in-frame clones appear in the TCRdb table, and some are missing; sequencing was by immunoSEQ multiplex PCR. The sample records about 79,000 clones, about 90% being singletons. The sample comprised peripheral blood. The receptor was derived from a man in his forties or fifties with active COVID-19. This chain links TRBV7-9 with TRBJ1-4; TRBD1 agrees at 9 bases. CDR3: CASSITRAKTGGVEKLFF. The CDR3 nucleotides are TGTGCCAGCAGCATTACCCGGGCGAAGACAGGGGGGGTTGAAAAACTGTTTTTT.